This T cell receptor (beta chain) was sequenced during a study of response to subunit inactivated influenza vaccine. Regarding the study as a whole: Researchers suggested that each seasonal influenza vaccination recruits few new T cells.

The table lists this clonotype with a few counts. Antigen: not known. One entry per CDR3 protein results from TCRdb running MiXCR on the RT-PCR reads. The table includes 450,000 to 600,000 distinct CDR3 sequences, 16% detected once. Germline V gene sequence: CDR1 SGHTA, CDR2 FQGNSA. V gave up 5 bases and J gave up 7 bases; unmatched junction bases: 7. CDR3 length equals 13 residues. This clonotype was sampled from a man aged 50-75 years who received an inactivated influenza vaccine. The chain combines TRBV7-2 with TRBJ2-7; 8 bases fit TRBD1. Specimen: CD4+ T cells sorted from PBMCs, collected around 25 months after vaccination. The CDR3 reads CASSRTGTREQYF. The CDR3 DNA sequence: TGTGCCAGCAGCAGGACAGGGACCCGGGAGCAGTACTTC.